One and the same sample provided the 18 T cell receptor beta chains below, sequenced in a study of T cells in Graves' hyperthyroidism and ophthalmopathy. Amplified TCR beta CDR3 regions came from RNA transcripts. HTBI primers were used for first-round RT-PCR of the TCR CDR3. One entry per CDR3 protein results from TCRdb running MiXCR on the multiplex PCR reads. Of 300,000 to 500,000 distinct CDR3 sequences in the sample, over 11% are singletons; the top ten hold 28%. Sequencing was carried out using blood. The receptors stem from a man between 45 and 60 years old with Graves' ophthalmopathy.

Comments on this clonotype: A single base separates this from a much larger clone, so it may be a read error. J is TRBJ2-1 and V is TRBV11-3; weak D call: TRBD2 (6 bases). Germline values: CDR1 SGHNT, CDR2 YENEEA. The CDR3 has 15 residues. The CDR3 nucleotides read TGTGCCAGCAGCTTAGTAGGACTACCAAACAATAAGCAGTTCTTC. The encoded protein is CASSLVGLPNNKQFF.

The V gene is TRBV11-2, the J gene TRBJ2-3; 9 positions match TRBD1. The CDR3 has 16 residues. CDR1 is SGHAT, CDR2 FQNNGV, per germline. Trimming removed 6 bases from V and 0 bases from J; junction bases left unmatched: 7. The CDR3 protein is CASSPGTGPSTDTQYF. DNA of the CDR3: TGTGCCAGCAGTCCCGGGACAGGGCCTAGCACAGATACGCAGTATTTT.

This clonotype has just a few counts. The chain has TRBV2 and TRBJ1-2, with D perhaps matching TRBD1 (5 bases). Trimming took off 10 bases at V and 7 bases at J, with 16 bases between the two ends. CDR3 length: 12 amino acids. Per germline, CDR1 SNHLY and CDR2 FYNNEI. This chain's CDR3 is CANGTEFGGYTF. CDR3 sequence (DNA): TGTGCCAATGGGACGGAATTCGGTGGCTACACCTTC.

This clonotype has just a few counts. The chain joins TRBV7-9 to TRBJ1-1; D call uncertain. Per germline, CDR1 SEHNR and CDR2 FQNEAQ (reference sequence). The CDR3 runs 14 residues. The V end lost 1 base, the J end lost 7 bases, and 13 bases lay between the germline ends. In DNA, the CDR3 is TGTGCCAGCAGCTTAGAGTCCCCTCCCAGTGAAGCTTTCTTT. It translates to CASSLESPPSEAFF.

This clonotype came up a few times. The rearrangement links TRBV19 to TRBJ2-3, with TRBD2 matching 8 bases. Per the germline V gene, CDR1 is LNHDA and CDR2 is SQIVND (reference sequence). V was pared by 1 base and J by 1 base, with 1 base of the junction left unmatched. The CDR3 consists of 15 residues. CDR3 nucleotides: TGTGCCAGTAGTATAGCCGGGGGGGGCACAGATACGCAGTATTTT. This sequence encodes CASSIAGGGTDTQYF. Combining the CDR3 with reference TRBV19 and TRBJ2-3 gives the whole variable domain DGGITQSPKYLFRKEGQNVTLSCEQNLNHDAMYWYRQDPGQGLRLIYYSQIVNDFQKGDIAEGYSVSREKKESFPLTVTSAQKNPTAFYLCASSIAGGGTDTQYFGPGTRLTVL.

As for this clonotype: One base away lies a much larger clone, so this may be a sequencing read error. This chain links TRBV11-1 with TRBJ1-4; tentative D call: TRBD1 (5 bases). CDR3 length equals 15 residues. CDR1 and CDR2 from the germline V gene are SGHAT and FQDESV (reference sequence). Here the CDR3 DNA reads TGTGCCAGCAGTAGGACCGGGGCTTCAAATGAAAAACTGCTTTTT. Translated: CASSRTGASNEKLLF.

This clonotype has ten or more counts. The CDR3 nucleotides read TGCAGTGCTCACCGGGAGTCCTACGAGCAGTACTTC. This sequence encodes CSAHRESYEQYF. This rearrangement joins TRBV20-1 to TRBJ2-7, with D possibly being TRBD2 (6 bases). The ends were cut back, 5 bases at V and 1 base at J, with 9 bases in the middle. This CDR3 comprises 12 residues. Germline loops: CDR1 DFQATT, CDR2 SNEGSKA (reference sequence).

This clonotype was counted only a few times. The chain has TRBV7-8 and TRBJ2-3; TRBD2 matches at 9 bases. This CDR3 spans 17 amino acids. The germline CDR1 and CDR2 sequences are SGHVS and FQNEAQ. Trimming removed 1 base from V and 6 bases from J; junction bases left unmatched: 11. Written as DNA, the CDR3 is TGTGCCAGCAGCTTAGGGCCTCTAGCGGGAATCGGTGATACGCAGTATTTT. It yields the protein CASSLGPLAGIGDTQYF.

This clonotype was recorded many times. V gene TRBV24-1 combines with J gene TRBJ1-2; no clear D. Germline CDR1 and CDR2: KGHDR and SFDVKD. The CDR3 has 12 amino acids. V lost 2 bases and J 5 bases, leaving 5 bases between the germline ends. The CDR3 here is CATSDYGYGYTF. The CDR3 coding sequence is TGTGCCACCAGTGATTATGGGTATGGCTACACCTTC.

This clonotype has only a few counts. This CDR3 is CASSPGRGLSYEQYF. The DNA for the CDR3 is TGTGCCAGCAGCCCCGGTAGGGGCCTTTCCTACGAGCAGTACTTC. This chain joins TRBV3-1 and TRBJ2-7; a possible D gene is TRBD1 (5 bases). V was shortened by 4 bases and J by 1 base, with 14 bases between the two germline ends. The germline V gene has CDR1 LGHDT and CDR2 YNNKEL (reference sequence). The CDR3 has 15 residues.

This clonotype showed up just a few times. This chain uses TRBV20-1 with TRBJ2-3; possibly TRBD2 for D (5 bases). The CDR3 length is 14 residues. The V and J ends lost 0 bases and 5 bases respectively, with 12 bases between them. Germline CDR1 DFQATT, CDR2 SNEGSKA (reference sequence). For the CDR3, the DNA is TGCAGTGCTAGAGAACCCCCTCGGGGAGATACGCAGTATTTT. Translating it yields CSAREPPRGDTQYF.

Notes on this clonotype: Since the CDR3 does not end with the conserved phenylalanine or tryptophan, this likely comes from a read error. J is TRBJ2-5 and V is TRBV6-5, with TRBD1 matching over 9 bases. Trimming at V came to 4 bases and at J to 5 bases, leaving 11 bases not matched to a gene. The germline V gene encodes CDR1 MNHEY and CDR2 SVGAGI. The CDR3 is made up of 16 amino acids. For the CDR3, the DNA is TGTGCCAGCAGTTCCAATGGACAGGGGACGAGGGAGACCCAGTACCTC. This gives the protein CASSSNGQGTRETQYL.

This clonotype occurred many times. The rearrangement links TRBV7-9 to TRBJ2-3; D is perhaps TRBD1 (5 bases). Germline V lookup: CDR1 SEHNR, CDR2 FQNEAQ (reference sequence). V dropped 3 bases and J dropped 2 bases, with 15 bases sitting between them. The CDR3 has 16 amino acids. CDR3 protein: CASSFGQGLYTDTQYF. The CDR3 DNA sequence: TGTGCCAGCAGCTTCGGGCAGGGATTGTACACAGATACGCAGTATTTT.

This clonotype showed up just a few times. The rearrangement joins TRBV6-1 to TRBJ2-7, with D hard to call. Germline CDR1 and CDR2: MNHNS and SASEGT. The V and J ends lost 8 bases and 3 bases respectively, with 11 bases between them. The CDR3 has 12 amino acids. For the CDR3, the DNA is TGTGCCAGCCGACCCGGTGGCTACGAGCAGTACTTC. Amino acid sequence: CASRPGGYEQYF.

V usage is TRBV5-4 and J usage is TRBJ2-3; tentatively, D is TRBD2 (5 bases). This CDR3 has 15 residues. Between the trimmed V and J ends, which lost 0 bases and 0 bases, there was a span of 8 bases. In germline, CDR1 is SGHNT, CDR2 YYREEE (reference sequence). CDR3 in amino acids: CASSLGRTSTDTQYF. As DNA, the CDR3 is TGTGCCAGCAGCTTGGGCAGGACTAGCACAGATACGCAGTATTTT.

The table lists this clonotype with many counts. This chain uses TRBV11-2 with TRBJ2-1, with 14 positions matching TRBD2. The CDR3 extends over 15 amino acids. Germline V gene lookup returns CDR1 SGHAT and CDR2 FQNNGV. Trimming cost V 3 bases and J 7 bases; bases outside gene matches: 2. CDR3 nucleotides: TGTGCCAGCAGCTTGGGACTAGCGGGAGTGAATGAGCAGTTCTTC. This translates into CASSLGLAGVNEQFF.

This clonotype was seen a handful of times. This sequence joins TRBV11-3 and TRBJ1-1; D gene ambiguous. This CDR3 spans 13 amino acids. The germline CDR1 and CDR2 sequences are SGHNT and YENEEA. The ends were cut back, 0 bases at V and 6 bases at J, with 8 bases in the middle. CDR3 nucleotide sequence: TGTGCCAGCAGCTTAGATCTGGTGGCTGAAGCTTTCTTT. Encoded protein: CASSLDLVAEAFF.

This clonotype was seen ten or more times. The rearrangement uses TRBV5-1 and TRBJ1-2, with D uncertain. Germline V lookup: CDR1 SGHRS, CDR2 YFSETQ. The V end lost 0 bases, the J end lost 6 bases, and 18 bases lay between the germline ends. CDR3 length equals 16 residues. The DNA of the CDR3 is TGCGCCAGCAGCTTGGTAGCCACGGGGATTGGGAATGGCTACACCTTC. Translated, it gives CASSLVATGIGNGYTF.